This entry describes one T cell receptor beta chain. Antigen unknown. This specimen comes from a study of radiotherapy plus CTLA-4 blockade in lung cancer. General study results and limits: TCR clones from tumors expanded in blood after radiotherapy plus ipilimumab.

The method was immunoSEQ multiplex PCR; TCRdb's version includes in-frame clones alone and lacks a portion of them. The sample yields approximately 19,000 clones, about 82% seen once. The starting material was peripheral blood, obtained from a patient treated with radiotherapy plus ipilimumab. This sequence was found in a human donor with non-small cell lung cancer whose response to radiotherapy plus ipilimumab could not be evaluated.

Here the CDR3 reads CASSPPGGAPGELFF. In DNA, the CDR3 is TGTGCCAGCAGCCCCCCCGGGGGGGCCCCCGGGGAGCTGTTTTTT. The rearrangement joins TRBV7-9 to TRBJ2-2, with TRBD2 identical over 8 bases. The CDR3 loop spans 15 amino acids. The V gene end was trimmed by 5 bases and the J gene end by 6 bases; junction bases not matched to a gene: 8. The germline V gene has CDR1 SEHNR and CDR2 FQNEAQ (reference sequence).